The 11 T cell receptor beta chains in this list originate from one sample, sequenced in a study of T-cell memory formation after mild COVID-19. TCRdb fed the 5' RACE reads into MiXCR, producing one record per CDR3 protein. The table records around 340,000 distinct CDR3 sequences, 13% of them present only once. The sequenced material came from PBMCs or a T cell subset sorted from them (not recorded which). All receptors come from a man aged 18 to 29 who had mild COVID-19 (a few samples of this study predate the infection). Cell type and time point are not known.

This clonotype came up many times. V is TRBV2 and J is TRBJ2-7, with D possibly matching TRBD2 (5 bases). Germline assignment: CDR1 SNHLY and CDR2 FYNNEI. Between the trimmed V and J ends, which lost 2 bases and 7 bases, there was a span of 12 bases. The CDR3 is 13 residues long. CDR3 sequence reads: CASSENEGREQYF. Written as DNA, the CDR3 is TGTGCCAGCAGTGAAAACGAGGGCCGGGAGCAGTACTTC.

V usage is TRBV19 and J usage is TRBJ1-5; TRBD1 matches 7 bases. There are 16 residues in the CDR3. The junction had 14 bases not matched to a gene; V was cut back by 2 bases and J by 10 bases. Germline assignment: CDR1 LNHDA and CDR2 SQIVND (reference sequence). CDR3 residues: CASSISHLLDRLPQHF. CDR3 DNA: TGTGCCAGTAGTATATCTCATCTTTTGGACAGGCTCCCCCAGCATTTT.

This clonotype showed up just once. J is TRBJ1-1 and V is TRBV20-1; D remains ambiguous. Trimming took off 2 bases at V and 1 base at J, with 11 bases between the two ends. Looked up from germline, CDR1 is DFQATT and CDR2 is SNEGSKA (reference sequence). There are 14 residues in the CDR3. CDR3 nucleotide sequence: TGCAGTGCTAGACCCCCCAGCAGGAACACTGAAGCTTTCTTT. Protein sequence: CSARPPSRNTEAFF.

This clonotype was found many times. The CDR3 DNA sequence: TGTGCCAGCAGTTTATGGGCTAGCTCCAGCTCCTACGAGCAGTACTTC. Translation gives CASSLWASSSSYEQYF. The chain recombines TRBV27 with TRBJ2-7; tentative D call: TRBD2 (5 bases). This CDR3 is built from 16 residues. V was pared by 1 base and J by 0 bases, with 13 bases between. In germline, CDR1 is MNHEY, CDR2 SMNVEV (reference sequence).

This clonotype was observed a handful of times. The V and J genes are TRBV7-9 and TRBJ2-3; no definite D call. CDR1 is SEHNR, CDR2 FQNEAQ, per germline (reference sequence). Trimming pared 10 bases from V and 1 base from J, leaving 12 bases between. CDR3 length: 13 residues. The chain's CDR3 is CATGRQGTDTQYF. In DNA form, the CDR3 reads TGTGCCACCGGTAGGCAGGGCACAGATACGCAGTATTTT.

The chain recombines TRBV5-1 with TRBJ2-2, with TRBD1 as a possible D gene (6 bases). Looked up from germline, CDR1 is SGHRS and CDR2 is YFSETQ. V was clipped by 1 base and J by 6 bases, with 7 bases between them. This CDR3 is 13 amino acids long. CDR3 residues: CASSLQGSGELFF. In DNA, the CDR3 is TGCGCCAGCAGCTTGCAGGGGTCCGGGGAGCTGTTTTTT.

The V call is TRBV7-8, the J call TRBJ2-5, with D unclear. The germline CDR1 and CDR2 sequences are SGHVS and FQNEAQ. Trimming shortened V by 5 bases and J by 5 bases, and 15 bases separated the two germline ends. This CDR3 region has 14 residues. The CDR3 sequence is CASSRIREVETQYF. The CDR3 nucleotides are TGTGCCAGCAGCCGGATAAGAGAGGTGGAGACCCAGTACTTC.

The J gene is TRBJ2-1, the V gene TRBV6-2 or TRBV6-3; D call uncertain. V was shortened by 5 bases and J by 4 bases, with 6 bases between the two germline ends. Germline CDR1 and CDR2: MNHEY and SVGEGT. The CDR3 contains 12 residues. This CDR3 is CASSPQYNEQFF. CDR3 nucleotides: TGTGCCAGCAGTCCCCAGTACAATGAGCAGTTCTTC.

This clonotype was detected only a few times. The V gene is TRBV5-4, the J gene TRBJ2-3; the match to TRBD2 covers 13 bases. The CDR3 is made up of 15 amino acids. V lost 1 base to trimming and J lost 8 bases; unmatched junction nucleotides: 4. Looked up from germline, CDR1 is SGHNT and CDR2 is YYREEE (reference sequence). The DNA of the CDR3 is TGTGCCAGCAGCTTGACTAGCGGGGGGGATCCTACGCAGTATTTT. The encoded protein is CASSLTSGGDPTQYF. Using reference TRBV5-4 and TRBJ2-3 for the parts outside the CDR3, the full variable domain is ETGVTQSPTHLIKTRGQQVTLRCSSQSGHNTVSWYQQALGQGPQFIFQYYREEENGRGNFPPRFSGLQFPNYSSELNVNALELDDSALYLCASSLTSGGDPTQYFGPGTRLTVL.

This clonotype occurred a few times. The genes are TRBV5-1 and TRBJ2-2; D ambiguous. Trimming took 2 bases from V and 4 from J, leaving 9 bases between them. The CDR3 has 14 residues. Per germline, CDR1 SGHRS and CDR2 YFSETQ. CDR3: CASSFQRSTGELFF. CDR3 DNA sequence: TGCGCCAGCAGCTTCCAGCGTAGCACCGGGGAGCTGTTTTTT.

The table lists this clonotype with a few counts. The chain links TRBV12-3 or TRBV12-4 to TRBJ2-7; the match to TRBD2 covers 7 bases. V trimming: 6 bases; J trimming: 2 bases; junction bases outside the gene matches: 1. This CDR3 comprises 12 residues. The chain's CDR3 is CASSRGAYEQYF. The CDR3 DNA is TGTGCCAGCAGCCGGGGGGCCTACGAGCAGTACTTC.